The 7 T cell receptor beta chains reported below all come from one sample, sequenced in a study of Ad26.COV2.S vaccination and SARS-CoV-2 variants. Sequenced by immunoSEQ multiplex PCR; TCRdb stores in-frame clones only, minus some. Here the sample spans 180,000 or so clones, around 85% being singletons. The sample here was peripheral blood, taken after recovery from COVID-19. All receptors come from a human donor who had recovered from COVID-19.

The chain uses TRBV7-8 and TRBJ2-3, with TRBD2 identical over 10 bases. V gave up 1 base and J gave up 2 bases; unmatched junction bases: 9. The germline gives CDR1 SGHVS, CDR2 FQNEAQ. The CDR3 has 18 amino acids. Written as DNA, the CDR3 is TGTGCCAGCAGCTTAGGGTCCGGAGCGGGGGGGATCACAGATACGCAGTATTTT. Protein sequence: CASSLGSGAGGITDTQYF.

This rearrangement joins TRBV2 to TRBJ2-6; TRBD2 aligns across 10 bases. This CDR3 comprises 18 residues. Germline loops: CDR1 SNHLY, CDR2 FYNNEI. The V and J ends lost 8 bases and 0 bases, in that order; junction bases with no gene match: 10. CDR3 sequence reads: CASRKGGTSASGANVLTF. In nucleotides, the CDR3 is TGTGCCAGCCGCAAAGGGGGGACTAGCGCCTCTGGGGCCAACGTCCTGACTTTC.

This clone was observed a single time. V is TRBV6-5 and J is TRBJ1-6, with TRBD1 identical over 7 bases. V lost 6 bases, J lost 7 bases, and 6 bases stayed unmatched. CDR1 and CDR2 (germline): MNHEY, SVGAGI. This CDR3 spans 14 amino acids. CDR3 protein: CASRTQGENSPLHF. CDR3 coding DNA: TGTGCCAGCAGAACCCAGGGGGAAAATTCACCCCTCCACTTT.

The rearrangement joins TRBV11-3 to TRBJ2-1; 9 bases line up with TRBD1. Germline CDR1 is SGHNT and CDR2 is YENEEA. The length of the CDR3 is 16 residues. Unmatched junction bases numbered 4, after V lost 1 base and J lost 3 bases. The CDR3 DNA sequence: TGTGCCAGCAGCTTAGGTGGGACAGGGCACTACAATGAGCAGTTCTTC. Its protein is CASSLGGTGHYNEQFF.

The sample holds a few counts of this clone. V and J are TRBV7-8 and TRBJ1-2; no firm D call. This CDR3 contains 15 residues. The germline V gene encodes CDR1 SGHVS and CDR2 FQNEAQ. Trimming cost V 5 bases and J 4 bases, with 17 bases left between them. The CDR3 nucleotides read TGTGCCAGCAGCCCCGCGACCAGCGGGAGCTATGGCTACACCTTC. This translates into CASSPATSGSYGYTF. The full variable domain, rest sourced from reference TRBV7-8 and TRBJ1-2, is GAGVSQSPRYKVAKRGQDVALRCDPISGHVSLFWYQQALGQGPEFLTYFQNEAQLDKSGLPSDRFFAERPEGSVSTLKIQRTQQEDSAVYLCASSPATSGSYGYTFGSGTRLTVV.

V gene TRBV7-2 combines with J gene TRBJ1-1; no clear D. Trimming pared 6 bases from V and 1 base from J, leaving 12 bases between. Germline-derived CDR1 and CDR2 are SGHTA and FQGNSA. The CDR3 covers 14 residues. DNA for the CDR3: TGTGCCAGCAGATTAAACGTTGCGAACACTGAAGCTTTCTTT. Residues: CASRLNVANTEAFF.

The chain carries TRBV7-3 and TRBJ2-1; 7 bases agree with TRBD2. Germline CDR1 and CDR2: SGHTA and FQGTGA. This CDR3 is built from 15 residues. Trimming removed 6 bases from V and 7 bases from J; junction bases left unmatched: 12. CDR3 loop: CASRGAAGDSNEQFF. The CDR3 bases are TGTGCCAGCAGGGGAGCGGCGGGGGATTCGAATGAGCAGTTCTTC.